This TCR beta chain was obtained from a study of tumor-infiltrating lymphocytes in primary liver carcinoma. Broader study findings: When set against blood, tumors had a significantly higher top-250-clone fraction (p = 0.039). Only about 8-25% of top clones were detected in all five tumor regions.

The CDR3 totals 12 residues. Germline CDR1 reads GTSNPN; CDR2 reads SVGIG (reference sequence). Synthesis of TCR beta cDNA was carried out from 500 ng total RNA with a constant-region primer. Three nested multiplex PCR rounds, a slightly modified ARM-PCR method, built the TCR beta libraries. Forward primers for TRBV1-TRBV30 and a C-beta reverse primer served the first two PCR rounds, at around 9 cycles each. TCRdb used MiXCR to reprocess the multiplex PCR reads, holding one entry per CDR3 protein. The data hold tens of thousands of distinct CDR3 sequences, with 72% observed a single time. For this clonotype: Its specificity is not known. One end of the junction is discordant with germline, which a read error may explain.

The source material, roughly 18-32 mg of unsorted bulk tissue, was used to co-extract RNA and DNA. The patients lived with chronic HBV infection and had not yet received any treatment. Sequenced: liver tumor tissue from sampling region 1. Subset given: tumor region T1, superior pole. The sequence was obtained from a man aged 40-49 years with primary liver carcinoma and hepatitis B virus infection. V gene TRBV30 combines with J gene TRBJ1-1; weak D call: TRBD1 (5 bases). The CDR3 region is CALSVGAVEAFF. The CDR3 DNA sequence: TGTGCCTTGAGTGTAGGGGCAGTTGAAGCTTTCTTT.